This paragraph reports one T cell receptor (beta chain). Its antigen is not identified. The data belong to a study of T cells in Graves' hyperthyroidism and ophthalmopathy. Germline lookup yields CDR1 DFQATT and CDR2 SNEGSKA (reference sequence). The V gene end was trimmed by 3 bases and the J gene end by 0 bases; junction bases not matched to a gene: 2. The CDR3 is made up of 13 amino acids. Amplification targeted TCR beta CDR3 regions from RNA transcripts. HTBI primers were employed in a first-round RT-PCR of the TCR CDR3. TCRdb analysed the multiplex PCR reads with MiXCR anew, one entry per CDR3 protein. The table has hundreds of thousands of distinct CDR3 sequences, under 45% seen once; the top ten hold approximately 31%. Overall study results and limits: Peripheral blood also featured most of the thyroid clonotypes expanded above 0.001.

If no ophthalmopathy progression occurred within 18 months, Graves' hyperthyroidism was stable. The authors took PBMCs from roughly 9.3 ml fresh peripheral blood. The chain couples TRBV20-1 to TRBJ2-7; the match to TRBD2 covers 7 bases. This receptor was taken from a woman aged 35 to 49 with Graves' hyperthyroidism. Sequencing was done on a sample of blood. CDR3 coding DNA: TGCAGTGCTAGGCGGGGGAGCTCCTACGAGCAGTACTTC. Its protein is CSARRGSSYEQYF.